This TCR beta chain was captured in a study of molecular identifiers for immune sequencing clone quantification. This clonotype was seen repeatedly, ten times or more. One entry per CDR3 protein results from TCRdb running MiXCR on the PCR reads. Of about 65,000 distinct CDR3 sequences detected, about 18% appear once; the ten largest clones hold 1.5% to 1.7%. Sample: naive CD8+ T cells from blood, with Jurkat cell RNA spiked in. Subset described: FACS-sorted CD8+CD4-CCR7+CD45RA+ naive T cells. The sequence came from a human donor in good health. Some libraries in this study had Jurkat cell RNA spiked in.

The CDR3 DNA sequence: TGTGCCAGCAGTGAAGCATGGCTAGCGGGTTTCACAGATACGCAGTATTTT. Its translation: CASSEAWLAGFTDTQYF. The rearrangement uses TRBV6-1 and TRBJ2-3; 8 bases match TRBD2. This CDR3 contains 17 residues. Germline CDR1 and CDR2: MNHNS and SASEGT. After removal of 0 bases from V and 2 bases from J, the junction contained 7 bases not matched to a gene.